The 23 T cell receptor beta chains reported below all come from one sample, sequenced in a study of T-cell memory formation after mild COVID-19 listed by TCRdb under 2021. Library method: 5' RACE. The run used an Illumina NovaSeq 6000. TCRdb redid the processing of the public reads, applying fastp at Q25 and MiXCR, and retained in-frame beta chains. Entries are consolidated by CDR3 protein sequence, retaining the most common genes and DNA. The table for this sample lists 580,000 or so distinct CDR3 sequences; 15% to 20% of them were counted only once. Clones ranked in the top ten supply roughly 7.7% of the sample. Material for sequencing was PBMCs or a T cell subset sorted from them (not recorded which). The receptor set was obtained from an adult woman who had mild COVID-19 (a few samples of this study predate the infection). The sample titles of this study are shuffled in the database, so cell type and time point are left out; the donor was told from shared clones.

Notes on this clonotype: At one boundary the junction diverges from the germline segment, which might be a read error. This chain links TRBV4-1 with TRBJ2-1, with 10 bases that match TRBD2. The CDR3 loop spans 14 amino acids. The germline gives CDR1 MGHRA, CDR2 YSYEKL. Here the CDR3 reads CAISQAGGPREQFF. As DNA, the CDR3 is TGCGCCATCAGCCAAGCGGGGGGGCCCCGTGAGCAGTTCTTC.

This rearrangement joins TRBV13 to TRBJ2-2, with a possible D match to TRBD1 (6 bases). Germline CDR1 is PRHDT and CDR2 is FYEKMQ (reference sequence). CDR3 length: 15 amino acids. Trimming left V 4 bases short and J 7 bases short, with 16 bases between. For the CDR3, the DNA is TGTGCCAGCAGCTCGACCACAGGGAACGGCGGGGAGCTGTTTTTT. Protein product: CASSSTTGNGGELFF.

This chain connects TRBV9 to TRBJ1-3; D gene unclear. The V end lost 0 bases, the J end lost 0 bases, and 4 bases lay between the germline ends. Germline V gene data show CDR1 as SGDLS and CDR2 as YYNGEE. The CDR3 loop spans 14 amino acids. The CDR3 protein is CASSVGSSGNTIYF. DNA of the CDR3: TGTGCCAGCAGCGTAGGGTCCTCTGGAAACACCATATATTTT.

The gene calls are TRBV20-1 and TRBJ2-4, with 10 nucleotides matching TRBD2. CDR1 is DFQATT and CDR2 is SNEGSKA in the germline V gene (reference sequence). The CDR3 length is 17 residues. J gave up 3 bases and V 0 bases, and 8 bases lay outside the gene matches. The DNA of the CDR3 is TGCAGTGCTAGAGATATAGGACTAGCGGATCACAAAAACATTCAGTACTTC. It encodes CSARDIGLADHKNIQYF.

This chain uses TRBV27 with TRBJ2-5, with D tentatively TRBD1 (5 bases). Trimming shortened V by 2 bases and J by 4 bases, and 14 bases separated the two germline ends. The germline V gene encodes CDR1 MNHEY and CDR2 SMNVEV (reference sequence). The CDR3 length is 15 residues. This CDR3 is CASSLVQGTGETQYF. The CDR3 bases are TGTGCCAGCAGTTTAGTGCAGGGTACGGGAGAGACCCAGTACTTC.

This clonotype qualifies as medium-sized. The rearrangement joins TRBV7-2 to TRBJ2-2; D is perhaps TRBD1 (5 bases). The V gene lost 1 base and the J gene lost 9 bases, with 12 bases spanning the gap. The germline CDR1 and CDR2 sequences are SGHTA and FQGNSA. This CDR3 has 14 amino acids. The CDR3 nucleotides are TGTGCCAGCAGCTTAGGGGCAGGGAATCGGGAGCTGTTTTTT. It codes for CASSLGAGNRELFF. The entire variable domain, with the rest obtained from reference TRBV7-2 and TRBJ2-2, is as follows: GAGVSQSPSNKVTEKGKDVELRCDPISGHTALYWYRQSLGQGLEFLIYFQGNSAPDKSGLPSDRFSAERTGGSVSTLTIQRTQQEDSAVYLCASSLGAGNRELFFGEGSRLTVL.

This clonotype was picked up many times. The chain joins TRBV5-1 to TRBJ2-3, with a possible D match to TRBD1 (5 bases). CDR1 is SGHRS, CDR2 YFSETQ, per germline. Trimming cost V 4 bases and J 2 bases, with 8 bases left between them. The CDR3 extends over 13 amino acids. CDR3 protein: CASSPGHTDTQYF. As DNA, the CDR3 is TGCGCCAGCAGCCCAGGACACACAGATACGCAGTATTTT. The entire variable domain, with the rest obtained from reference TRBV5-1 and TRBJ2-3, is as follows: KAGVTQTPRYLIKTRGQQVTLSCSPISGHRSVSWYQQTPGQGLQFLFEYFSETQRNKGNFPGRFSGRQFSNSRSEMNVSTLELGDSALYLCASSPGHTDTQYFGPGTRLTVL.

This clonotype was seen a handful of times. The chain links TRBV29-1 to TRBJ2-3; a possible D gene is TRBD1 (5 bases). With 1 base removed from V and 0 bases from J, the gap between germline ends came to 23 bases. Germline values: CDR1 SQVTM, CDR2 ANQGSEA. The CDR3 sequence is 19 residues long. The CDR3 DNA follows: TGCAGCGTTGAAGGAGTCATCGTGGCAGGGCAACTAAGCACAGATACGCAGTATTTT. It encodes CSVEGVIVAGQLSTDTQYF.

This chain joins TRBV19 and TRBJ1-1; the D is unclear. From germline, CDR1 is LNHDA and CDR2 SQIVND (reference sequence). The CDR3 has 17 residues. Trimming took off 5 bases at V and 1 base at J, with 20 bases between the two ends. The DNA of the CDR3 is TGTGCCAGTAGTCGGGGTAGTGGAATTCGGGCGAACACTGAAGCTTTCTTT. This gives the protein CASSRGSGIRANTEAFF.

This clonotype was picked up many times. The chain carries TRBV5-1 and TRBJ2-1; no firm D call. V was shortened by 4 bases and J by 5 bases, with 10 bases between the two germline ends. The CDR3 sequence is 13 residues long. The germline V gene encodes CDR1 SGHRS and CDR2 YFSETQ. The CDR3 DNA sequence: TGCGCCAGCAGCGGCGGACGGAACAATGAGCAGTTCTTC. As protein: CASSGGRNNEQFF.

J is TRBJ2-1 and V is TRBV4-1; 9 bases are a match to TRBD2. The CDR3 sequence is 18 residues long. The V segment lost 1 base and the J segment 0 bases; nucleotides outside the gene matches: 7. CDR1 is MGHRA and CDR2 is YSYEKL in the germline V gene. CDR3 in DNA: TGCGCCAGCAGCCAAGGCGGGGGGGCGTTGGACTCCTACAATGAGCAGTTCTTC. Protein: CASSQGGGALDSYNEQFF.

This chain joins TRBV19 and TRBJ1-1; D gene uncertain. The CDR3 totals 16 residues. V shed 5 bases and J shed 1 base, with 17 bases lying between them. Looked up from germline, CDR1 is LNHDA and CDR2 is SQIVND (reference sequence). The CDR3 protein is CASSPTWGGPNTEAFF. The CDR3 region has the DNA TGTGCCAGTAGTCCCACTTGGGGAGGGCCGAACACTGAAGCTTTCTTT.

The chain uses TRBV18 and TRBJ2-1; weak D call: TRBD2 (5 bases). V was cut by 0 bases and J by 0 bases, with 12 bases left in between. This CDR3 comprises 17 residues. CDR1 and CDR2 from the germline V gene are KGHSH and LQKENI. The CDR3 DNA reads TGTGCCAGCTCACCACCAAATCTAGCAAGCTCCTACAATGAGCAGTTCTTC. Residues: CASSPPNLASSYNEQFF.

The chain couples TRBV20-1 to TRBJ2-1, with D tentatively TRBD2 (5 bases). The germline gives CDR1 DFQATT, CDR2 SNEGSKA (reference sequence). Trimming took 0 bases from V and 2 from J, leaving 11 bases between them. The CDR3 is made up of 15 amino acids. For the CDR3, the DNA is TGCAGTGCTAGAGATGGGCGGGCCGCCTACAATGAGCAGTTCTTC. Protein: CSARDGRAAYNEQFF.

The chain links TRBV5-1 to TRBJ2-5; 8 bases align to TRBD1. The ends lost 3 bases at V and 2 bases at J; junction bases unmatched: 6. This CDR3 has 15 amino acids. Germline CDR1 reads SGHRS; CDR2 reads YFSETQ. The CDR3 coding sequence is TGCGCCAGCAGCTCTTCAGGGGGCCCTCAAGAGACCCAGTACTTC. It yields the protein CASSSSGGPQETQYF.

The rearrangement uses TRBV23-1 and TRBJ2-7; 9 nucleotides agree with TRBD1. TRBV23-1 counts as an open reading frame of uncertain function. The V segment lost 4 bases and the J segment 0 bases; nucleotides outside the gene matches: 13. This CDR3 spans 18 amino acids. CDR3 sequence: CASSRPRYGQGFSYEQYF. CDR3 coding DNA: TGCGCCAGCAGTCGGCCCCGTTATGGACAGGGGTTCTCCTACGAGCAGTACTTC.

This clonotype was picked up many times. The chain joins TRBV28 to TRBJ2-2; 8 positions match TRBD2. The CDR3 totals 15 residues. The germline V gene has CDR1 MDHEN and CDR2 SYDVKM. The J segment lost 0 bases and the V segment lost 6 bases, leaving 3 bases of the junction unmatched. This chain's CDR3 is CASRVAGSNTGELFF. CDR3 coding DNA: TGTGCCAGCAGAGTAGCGGGATCGAACACCGGGGAGCTGTTTTTT.

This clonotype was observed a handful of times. The CDR3 reads CASSGTGDGYTF. For the CDR3, the DNA is TGTGCCAGCAGCGGGACAGGGGACGGCTACACCTTC. The V and J genes are TRBV2 and TRBJ1-2, with TRBD1 matching over 10 bases. Germline V gives CDR1 SNHLY, CDR2 FYNNEI. The CDR3 is 12 residues long. V lost 6 bases and J lost 8; bases outside the gene matches: 3. Variable domain in full (rest from reference TRBV2 and TRBJ1-2): EPEVTQTPSHQVTQMGQEVILRCVPISNHLYFYWYRQILGQKVEFLVSFYNNEISEKSEIFDDQFSVERPDGSNFTLKIRSTKLEDSAMYFCASSGTGDGYTFGSGTRLTVV.

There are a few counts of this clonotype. CDR3 coding DNA: TGTGCCAGTCGAGACTCCTACGAGCAGTACTTC. It is translated as CASRDSYEQYF. The chain is built from TRBV27 and TRBJ2-7, with unresolved D. Germline CDR1 reads MNHEY; CDR2 reads SMNVEV (reference sequence). With 9 bases removed from V and 0 bases from J, the gap between germline ends came to 6 bases. This CDR3 has 11 residues.

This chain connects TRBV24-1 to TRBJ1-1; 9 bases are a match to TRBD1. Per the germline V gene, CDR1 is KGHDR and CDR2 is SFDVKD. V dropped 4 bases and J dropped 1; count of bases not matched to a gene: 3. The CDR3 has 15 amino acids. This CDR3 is CATSDPTGGNTEAFF. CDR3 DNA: TGTGCCACCAGTGACCCGACAGGGGGGAACACTGAAGCTTTCTTT.

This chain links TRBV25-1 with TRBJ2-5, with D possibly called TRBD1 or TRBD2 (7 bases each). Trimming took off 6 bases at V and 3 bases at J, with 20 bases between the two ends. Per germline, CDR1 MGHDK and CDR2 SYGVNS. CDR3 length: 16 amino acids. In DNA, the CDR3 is TGTGCCAGCAGGACCTTTGACAGGGAGGGTGAAGAGACCCAGTACTTC. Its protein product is CASRTFDREGEETQYF.

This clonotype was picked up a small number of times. The CDR3 coding sequence is TGTGCCAGCAGCGATCTAGCGGGGGCTCCTACAGATACGCAGTATTTT. Its translation is CASSDLAGAPTDTQYF. The rearrangement links TRBV5-6 to TRBJ2-3; 10 positions agree with TRBD2. Germline CDR1 SGHDT, CDR2 YYEEEE. Trimming took 4 bases from V and 3 from J; bases not matched to a gene: 8. This CDR3 contains 16 residues.

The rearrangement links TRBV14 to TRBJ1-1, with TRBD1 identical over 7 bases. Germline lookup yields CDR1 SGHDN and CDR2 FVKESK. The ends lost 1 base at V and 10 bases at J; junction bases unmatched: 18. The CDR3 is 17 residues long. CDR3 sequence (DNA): TGTGCCAGCAGCCAAGCTTCAGGGGGTTGGAGTCTCGGAGTAGCTTTCTTT. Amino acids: CASSQASGGWSLGVAFF.